The 11 T cell receptor beta chains in this list originate from one sample, sequenced in a study of regulatory T cells in long-lasting Graves disease. Time point here: newly diagnosed GD, antithyroid drugs for less than 3 months. The authors made the TCR library using RNA they extracted from PBMCs. Both iRepertoire HTBI primers and Arm-PCR of CDR3 regions were used to build the TCR beta libraries. MiXCR was run by TCRdb on the multiplex PCR reads, yielding one entry per CDR3 protein. Counted here are some 220,000 distinct CDR3 sequences, roughly 18% occurring once; the ten biggest clones make up around 11%. These data also formed part of another study, on T cells in Graves' hyperthyroidism and ophthalmopathy.

Material: peripheral blood mononuclear cells (PBMCs), obtained at new diagnosis, from a patient treated with antithyroid drugs. All receptors come from a woman in her twenties or thirties with Graves disease.

This clonotype was counted ten times or more. The V call is TRBV20-1, the J call TRBJ1-6; D might be TRBD1 (5 bases). V lost 0 bases and J lost 8, with 14 bases in between. CDR1 and CDR2 from the germline V gene are DFQATT and SNEGSKA (reference sequence). The CDR3 loop spans 15 amino acids. CDR3 nucleotide sequence: TGCAGTGCTAGAGATCAAGGGGCAGGGCATTCACCCCTCCACTTT. Translation gives CSARDQGAGHSPLHF.

This clonotype was seen at least ten times. The CDR3 spells CASSLQGATVTGELFF. For the CDR3, the DNA is TGTGCCAGCAGCTTACAGGGGGCGACGGTTACCGGGGAGCTGTTTTTT. The chain is built from TRBV7-6 and TRBJ2-2; 8 bases are shared with TRBD1. This CDR3 has 16 residues. The V and J ends lost 2 bases and 5 bases, in that order; junction bases with no gene match: 7. Germline V gene sequence: CDR1 SGHVS, CDR2 FNYEAQ.

This clonotype was recorded many times. The rearrangement links TRBV10-2 to TRBJ1-1, with D hard to call. The CDR3 length is 12 residues. Germline V gene sequence: CDR1 WSHSY, CDR2 SAAADI. The V end was cut by 1 base, the J end by 0 bases, with 0 bases between. CDR3 protein: CASSELNTEAFF. CDR3 DNA: TGCGCCAGCAGTGAGTTGAACACTGAAGCTTTCTTT.

This clonotype was picked up many times. The chain carries TRBV6-1 and TRBJ2-5; a possible D gene is TRBD1 (6 bases). The CDR3 extends over 15 amino acids. V was cut by 5 bases and J by 2 bases, with 15 bases left in between. Germline CDR1 is MNHNS and CDR2 is SASEGT. The CDR3 nucleotides are TGTGCCAGCAGTCGAACCTTAGGGGGTCAAGAGACCCAGTACTTC. Translated, it gives CASSRTLGGQETQYF.

This clonotype was detected only a few times. Since a much larger clone is just one base distant, this may be a read error. The chain recombines TRBV20-1 with TRBJ2-1; 7 nucleotides match TRBD1. This CDR3 is built from 15 residues. Germline CDR1 is DFQATT and CDR2 is SNEGSKA (reference sequence). The CDR3 sequence: CSARDVRGLQETQDF. The CDR3 DNA sequence: TGCAGTGCTAGAGATGTGAGGGGGCTTCAAGAGACCCAGGACTTC.

This clonotype was detected ten times or more. J is TRBJ1-2 and V is TRBV12-3 or TRBV12-4, with D uncertain. This CDR3 is 15 amino acids long. The V end was cut by 3 bases, the J end by 5 bases, with 16 bases between. In nucleotides, the CDR3 is TGTGCCAGCAGTTTCACATTTGGGCAGCAATATGGCTACACCTTC. Its translation is CASSFTFGQQYGYTF.

Turning to this clonotype: A much larger clone differs by one base, so this may be a read error. V gene TRBV30 combines with J gene TRBJ2-7; D is ambiguous. Trimming removed 4 bases from V and 3 bases from J, with 7 bases in between. This CDR3 is built from 11 residues. CDR1 and CDR2 (germline): GTSNPN, SVGIG (reference sequence). The CDR3 sequence: CAWTLNYEQYF. CDR3 nucleotides: TGTGCCTGGACCTTGAACTACGAGCAGTACTTC.

A word on this clonotype: It differs at one base from a far larger clone, so likely a read error. The chain employs TRBV2 and TRBJ2-7, with 8 nucleotides matching TRBD2. V lost 5 bases to trimming and J lost 0 bases; unmatched junction nucleotides: 12. CDR1 and CDR2 (germline): SNHLY, FYNNEI. This CDR3 is built from 17 residues. The CDR3 is CASSPELADYYSYEQYF. The CDR3 bases are TGTGCCAGCAGTCCCGAACTAGCGGACTACTACTCCTACGAGCAGTACTTC.

This clonotype was found many times. This chain links TRBV2 with TRBJ2-7; TRBD2 matches 9 bases. Germline CDR1 SNHLY, CDR2 FYNNEI. After removal of 10 bases from V and 2 bases from J, the junction contained 18 bases not matched to a gene. The CDR3 sequence is 17 residues long. The CDR3 DNA follows: TGTGCCATTACCGGGACACCCTCTAGCGGGGCCACCTACGAGCAGTACTTC. Residues: CAITGTPSSGATYEQYF.

Worth noting for this clonotype: A much larger clonotype is one base distant, so this may be a read error. The CDR3 sequence: CASSSTTNEKLSF. The CDR3, as DNA: TGTGCCAGCAGTTCTACAACTAATGAAAAACTGTCTTTT. The V and J genes are TRBV27 and TRBJ1-4; D gene unclear. The germline CDR1 and CDR2 sequences are MNHEY and SMNVEV (reference sequence). This CDR3 spans 13 amino acids. The whole variable domain, filled in from reference TRBV27 and TRBJ1-4, reads EAQVTQNPRYLITVTGKKLTVTCSQNMNHEYMSWYRQDPGLGLRQIYYSMNVEVTDKGDVPEGYKVSRKEKRNFPLILESPSPNQTSLYFCASSSTTNEKLSFGSGTQLSVL.

Concerning this clonotype: A read error may explain this, as a much larger clone is one base away. The conserved closing phenylalanine or tryptophan is absent in this CDR3, likely reflecting a read error. The chain links TRBV9 to TRBJ2-7; 8 nucleotides line up with TRBD1. In germline, CDR1 is SGDLS, CDR2 YYNGEE. Trimming removed 4 bases from V and 0 bases from J; junction bases left unmatched: 3. This CDR3 has 14 amino acids. The CDR3 DNA reads TGTGCCAGCAGCAACCAGGGGGCCTCCTACGAGCAGTACCTC. Translating it yields CASSNQGASYEQYL.